Described below is a single T cell receptor (beta chain) sequence and its context. The data were taken from a study of preoperative IRX-2 immunotherapy in early breast cancer. The table came from immunoSEQ multiplex PCR; TCRdb's copy has only in-frame clones and leaves some out. The repertoire has fewer than 25,000 clones, around 90% of them found once; the top ten carry around 27%. The CDR3 has 14 amino acids. V lost 6 bases to trimming and J lost 6 bases, with 18 bases between them. Germline V CDR1 and CDR2: MNHEY, SVGAGI. Treatment denoted: preoperative locoregional IRX-2 cytokine immunotherapy. This phase Ib study tested locoregional IRX-2 cytokine immunotherapy given before surgery.

The TCR was taken from a human donor with breast cancer. The sequenced sample was tumor tissue, obtained after IRX-2 immunotherapy. V usage is TRBV6-5 and J usage is TRBJ2-7; D may be TRBD1 or TRBD2 (5 bases each). The CDR3 spells CASRRPGPTAEQYF. For the CDR3, the DNA is TGTGCCAGCAGGAGGCCGGGACCCACGGCCGAGCAGTACTTC.